Listed below are T cell receptor beta chains from one sample, sequenced in a study of T-cell reconstitution after alpha-beta-depleted transplantation in children. TCRdb recomputed calls from the PCR reads with MiXCR, one row per CDR3 protein. The repertoire holds 580,000 or so distinct CDR3 sequences, 20% to 25% seen once, with 13% to 15% in the top ten. This specimen was PBMCs, mostly from graft donor cells, taken 360 days after TCRalphabeta/CD19-depleted stem cell transplant. These receptors were obtained from a boy under three years old who had a stem cell transplant for acute myeloid leukemia, so the T cells may come from the graft donor. CDR3s leave out the opening cysteine and the closing phenylalanine or tryptophan. Some rows mark clone size as missing; the rest say once, few, many or name a class of expanded clone.

abundance,v_gene,CDR3aa
.,TRBV5-1,ASSLGAGRTNYGYT
few,TRBV29-1,SVVGRNTDTQY
many,TRBV12-3/TRBV12-4,ASRGTSGGARYEQY
many,TRBV24-1,ATSAAGDHYEQY
many,TRBV5-1,ASSEGQVSVNLVSPLH
.,TRBV20-1,SACSPRSDEKLF
many,TRBV5-1,ASSGFDPLNEQF
.,TRBV6-1,ASSGGTVLGSNQPQH
.,TRBV7-9,ASSSGQVGYTEAF
.,TRBV6-1,ATGDWGQVDGYT
few,TRBV6-1,ASTRGGASTDTQY
.,TRBV6-5,ASSYTLQSSYGYT
many,TRBV7-9,ASTRAVNTGELF
.,TRBV28,ASIADSTNTEAF
.,TRBV20-1,SAGSVQETQY
many,TRBV12-3/TRBV12-4,ASRYGNSPLH
few,TRBV6-5,ASSYSPPPYEQY
.,TRBV6-5,ASSYSSAPRGDTQY
many,TRBV7-8,ASRPRGDNSPLH
many,TRBV25-1,ASSAGGATDTQY
.,TRBV20-1,SARVEGSPDTQY
.,TRBV28,ASRRRDEAF
many,TRBV20-1,SAPLSSSGGREQF
once,TRBV4-3,ASSQAGPSSMVSNEQF
.,TRBV6-1,ASRRATGYSYEQY
.,TRBV5-1,ASSLDPFAEAF
.,TRBV21-1,ASSIRGGWPLPYNEQF
.,TRBV12-3/TRBV12-4,ASSLGLLRSSLSQETQY
.,TRBV20-1,SAREAGLTNYGYT
few,TRBV20-1,SARPTGEQPQH
many,TRBV27,ASSPRGTGELF